The rows below give T cell receptor beta chains drawn from one sample of a study of T cell responses to AZD1222 COVID-19 vaccine. Generated by immunoSEQ multiplex PCR, the TCRdb table keeps only in-frame clones and is missing some. In the table there are some 84,000 clones, 70% to 90% of which are singletons. The sequences come from peripheral blood, collected 28 days after the second AZD1222 dose. These receptors originate from an adult who received the AZD1222 COVID-19 vaccine. Both conserved end residues are part of each CDR3. A D gene is named only where the DNA matches it firmly. Rows may omit the clone size; those that give it use once, few, many or a size class.

V: TRBV7-2; D: -; J: TRBJ2-1; size: -; CDR3: CASSLVAAGRYEQFF; DNA: TGTGCCAGCAGCTTAGTGGCTGCTGGGAGGTATGAGCAGTTCTTC
V: TRBV27; D: TRBD1; J: TRBJ1-5; size: -; CDR3: CASGPQGDSNQPQHF; DNA: TGTGCCAGCGGCCCACAGGGGGATAGCAATCAGCCCCAGCATTTT
V: TRBV18; D: -; J: TRBJ2-1; size: -; CDR3: CASSPQRGAINEQFF; DNA: TGTGCCAGCTCACCTCAACGCGGCGCGATCAATGAGCAGTTCTTC
V: TRBV9; D: TRBD2; J: TRBJ2-3; size: -; CDR3: CASSVELSGTDTQYF; DNA: TGTGCCAGCAGCGTAGAGCTTAGCGGGACAGATACGCAGTATTTT
V: TRBV4-3; D: -; J: TRBJ2-7; size: -; CDR3: CASSQDGGISEQYF; DNA: TGCGCCAGCAGCCAAGATGGCGGGATTTCCGAGCAGTACTTC
V: TRBV30; D: -; J: TRBJ1-6; size: -; CDR3: CAWDLGSGNSPLHF; DNA: TGTGCCTGGGACCTGGGTTCAGGGAATTCACCCCTCCACTTT
V: TRBV5-1; D: -; J: TRBJ1-1; size: -; CDR3: CASSPGGGANTEAFF; DNA: TGCGCCAGCAGCCCGGGGGGAGGAGCGAACACTGAAGCTTTCTTT
V: TRBV11-3; D: -; J: TRBJ2-3; size: -; CDR3: CASSPTSGDTQYF; DNA: TGTGCCAGCAGCCCCACTTCTGGAGATACGCAGTATTTT
V: TRBV10-3; D: -; J: TRBJ1-2; size: -; CDR3: CAITQGTDFYGYTF; DNA: TGTGCCATCACCCAAGGGACGGACTTTTATGGCTACACCTTC
V: TRBV2; D: -; J: TRBJ2-7; size: -; CDR3: CASSLQVDGEQYF; DNA: TGTGCCAGCAGCCTCCAGGTAGATGGCGAGCAGTACTTC
V: TRBV27; D: -; J: TRBJ2-5; size: -; CDR3: CASSSSVLAGAQETQYF; DNA: -
V: TRBV29-1; D: -; J: TRBJ2-1; size: -; CDR3: CSVVGMGVEQFF; DNA: TGCAGCGTTGTGGGCATGGGGGTTGAGCAGTTCTTC
V: TRBV6-5; D: TRBD1; J: TRBJ2-7; size: -; CDR3: CASRSPGQNYEQYF; DNA: TGTGCCAGCAGATCCCCGGGACAGAACTACGAGCAGTACTTC
V: TRBV2; D: -; J: TRBJ2-7; size: -; CDR3: CASSTVPSYEQYF; DNA: TGTGCCAGCAGTACGGTACCGTCCTACGAGCAGTACTTC
V: TRBV12-2; D: -; J: TRBJ2-2; size: -; CDR3: CASRLGTGPPRTGELFF; DNA: TGTGCAAGTCGCTTAGGGACAGGACCTCCCAGGACCGGGGAGCTGTTTTTT
V: TRBV6-5; D: -; J: TRBJ1-1; size: -; CDR3: CASKRTDYSKAFF; DNA: TGTGCCAGCAAGCGGACGGATTACTCGAAAGCTTTCTTT
V: TRBV7-2; D: -; J: TRBJ1-4; size: -; CDR3: CASRKGSTNEKLFF; DNA: TGTGCCAGCAGAAAAGGGAGCACTAATGAAAAACTGTTTTTT
V: TRBV7-9; D: TRBD1; J: TRBJ1-1; size: -; CDR3: CASSHDREGDTEAFF; DNA: TGTGCCAGCAGCCATGACAGGGAAGGGGACACTGAAGCTTTCTTT
V: TRBV5-1; D: TRBD1; J: TRBJ1-2; size: -; CDR3: CASSLGTGGSNYGYTF; DNA: TGCGCCAGCAGCTTGGGGACAGGGGGTTCTAACTATGGCTACACCTTC
V: TRBV29-1; D: -; J: TRBJ1-2; size: -; CDR3: CSVGQGGFYGYTF; DNA: TGCAGCGTTGGCCAGGGAGGGTTCTATGGCTACACCTTC
V: TRBV5-5; D: -; J: TRBJ2-3; size: -; CDR3: CASNRGREDTQYF; DNA: TGTGCCAGCAACCGGGGAAGGGAAGATACGCAGTATTTT
V: TRBV12-3/TRBV12-4; D: -; J: TRBJ1-1; size: once; CDR3: CASSFRGDAFF; DNA: TGTGCCAGCAGTTTCCGGGGAGATGCTTTCTTT
V: TRBV6-2/TRBV6-3; D: TRBD1; J: TRBJ1-5; size: few; CDR3: CASSRLQGTSNQPQHF; DNA: TGTGCCAGCAGTCGCCTACAGGGGACGTCAAATCAGCCCCAGCATTTT
V: TRBV7-2; D: TRBD1; J: TRBJ1-2; size: -; CDR3: CASSKDRDGYTF; DNA: TGTGCCAGCAGCAAAGACAGGGATGGCTACACCTTC
V: TRBV28; D: TRBD2; J: TRBJ2-5; size: -; CDR3: CASSSLGTSGLMETQYF; DNA: TGTGCCAGCTCCTCCCTTGGGACTAGCGGTTTGATGGAGACCCAGTACTTC
V: TRBV6-2/TRBV6-3; D: -; J: TRBJ2-1; size: -; CDR3: CASSRGDTPGPHEQFF; DNA: TGTGCCAGCAGTAGGGGAGACACCCCCGGTCCCCATGAGCAGTTCTTC
V: TRBV13; D: TRBD1; J: TRBJ1-2; size: -; CDR3: CASSSRTGGSYGYTF; DNA: TGTGCCAGCAGCTCCCGGACAGGCGGTAGCTATGGCTACACCTTC
V: TRBV5-4; D: TRBD2; J: TRBJ2-7; size: -; CDR3: CASSNISGGRIF; DNA: TGTGCCAGCAGCAATATTAGCGGGGGACGCATCTTC
V: TRBV2; D: -; J: TRBJ1-2; size: -; CDR3: CASSEEGRLSYGYTF; DNA: TGTGCCAGCAGTGAAGAGGGACGGCTTTCCTATGGCTACACCTTC
V: TRBV7-2; D: -; J: TRBJ1-5; size: few; CDR3: CASSLQGGSNQPQHF; DNA: TGTGCCAGCAGCTTGCAAGGTGGAAGCAATCAGCCCCAGCATTTT
V: TRBV6-5; D: -; J: TRBJ1-1; size: -; CDR3: CASSPRTPSNTEAFF; DNA: TGTGCCAGCAGTCCGCGGACACCATCGAACACTGAAGCTTTCTTT
V: TRBV28; D: -; J: TRBJ2-4; size: -; CDR3: CASSFTDGAKNIQYF; DNA: TGTGCCAGCAGTTTTACGGACGGGGCCAAAAACATTCAGTACTTC
V: TRBV7-3; D: -; J: TRBJ2-6; size: -; CDR3: CASSAGRAGANVLTF; DNA: TGTGCCAGCAGCGCCGGGAGAGCTGGGGCCAACGTCCTGACTTTC
V: TRBV12-5; D: TRBD1; J: TRBJ2-2; size: -; CDR3: CASGLRDRATGELFF; DNA: TGTGCTAGTGGTTTAAGGGACAGGGCAACCGGGGAGCTGTTTTTT
V: TRBV29-1; D: TRBD1; J: TRBJ1-2; size: -; CDR3: CSVEARTGEYGYTF; DNA: TGCAGCGTTGAAGCTAGGACAGGGGAATATGGCTACACCTTC
V: TRBV30; D: -; J: TRBJ1-2; size: -; CDR3: CAWKIRGWGVNYGYTF; DNA: TGTGCCTGGAAAATCAGGGGTTGGGGGGTTAACTATGGCTACACCTTC
V: TRBV5-4; D: -; J: TRBJ2-7; size: -; CDR3: CASSPNRAEQYF; DNA: TGTGCCAGCAGCCCCAACAGGGCCGAGCAGTACTTC
V: TRBV27; D: -; J: TRBJ2-7; size: -; CDR3: CASSFGRSSSYEQYF; DNA: TGTGCCAGCAGTTTTGGCAGGAGCAGCTCCTACGAGCAGTACTTC
V: TRBV7-2; D: -; J: TRBJ2-2; size: -; CDR3: CASSLRLGDTGELFF; DNA: TGTGCCAGCAGCTTACGGTTGGGGGACACCGGGGAGCTGTTTTTT
V: TRBV7-3; D: -; J: TRBJ1-1; size: -; CDR3: CASSSSAGTTRAFF; DNA: TGTGCCAGCAGCTCTTCTGCCGGGACAACAAGAGCTTTCTTT
V: TRBV4-3; D: -; J: TRBJ1-2; size: -; CDR3: CASSLDPTNYGYTF; DNA: TGCGCCAGCAGCCTCGACCCGACTAACTATGGCTACACCTTC
V: TRBV19; D: -; J: TRBJ2-1; size: -; CDR3: CASSPHNEQFF; DNA: TGTGCCAGTAGCCCCCACAATGAGCAGTTCTTC